One T cell receptor (beta chain) is described in this entry. These data belong to a study of shared clonotypes between healthy human individuals. Per the original data handling: Sequence data from immunoSEQ were junction-only and lacked quality scores; consequently, filtering differed. The protocol was immunoSEQ multiplex PCR, while the TCRdb copy is restricted to in-frame clones and leaves out a portion. The V and J calls and clone size are taken from that table; D and trimming were inferred from the DNA. The sample includes fewer than 850,000 clones, about two thirds of them seen just once. The sequenced sample was memory CD4+ T cells sorted from blood. Subset described: CD45RA-negative fraction. The receptor was derived from a woman aged 25 to 39 in good health.

CDR3 sequence reads: CASSHNNGRNQPQHF. The CDR3 DNA reads as TGTGCCAGCAGTCATAACAACGGGAGGAATCAGCCCCAGCATTTT. This chain joins TRBV6-6 and TRBJ1-5, with D unclear. CDR3 length: 15 residues. Germline loops: CDR1 MNHNY, CDR2 SVGAGI (reference sequence). Trimming shortened V by 5 bases and J by 4 bases, and 15 bases separated the two germline ends.